This entry lists 18 T cell receptor beta chains sequenced from one sample in a study of beta chain features in type 1 diabetes. The authors reverse transcribed all of the isolated RNA, so sequencing captured expressed TCRB transcripts. Only in-frame clones appear in the TCRdb table, and some are missing; sequencing was by immunoSEQ multiplex PCR. This table has hundreds of thousands of clones, about an eighth appearing once. Their antigens are not known. The study, taken as a whole, reports: Type 1 diabetes patients had moderately but significantly shorter TCRB CDR3s in all four CD4+ subsets.

Input material: naive CD4+ T cells from blood. The receptors here all came from a man younger than 30 with type 1 diabetes.

This rearrangement joins TRBV5-1 to TRBJ1-3; D gene ambiguous. The CDR3 length is 14 residues. Germline V gives CDR1 SGHRS, CDR2 YFSETQ. Trimming pared 5 bases from V and 0 bases from J, leaving 9 bases between. DNA of the CDR3: TGCGCCAGCAGTGGAGAGAGCTCTGGAAACACCATATATTTT. Translated: CASSGESSGNTIYF.

The CDR3 bases are TGCGCCAGCAGCTTCAGCAGGGCCGGGACTAACAATGAGCAGTTCTTC. Residues: CASSFSRAGTNNEQFF. V and J are TRBV5-1 and TRBJ2-1, with 7 positions matching TRBD2. The CDR3 sequence is 16 residues long. With 2 bases clipped from V and 5 bases from J, the junction kept 10 bases outside the gene matches. Germline V gene lookup returns CDR1 SGHRS and CDR2 YFSETQ.

This clone occurred a few times. This rearrangement joins TRBV6-6 to TRBJ2-7, with D perhaps given as TRBD1 or TRBD2 (5 bases each). Germline CDR1 MNHNY, CDR2 SVGAGI (reference sequence). CDR3 size: 12 residues. V lost 6 bases, J lost 6 bases, and 12 bases lay in between. This CDR3 reads CASSPGAVEQYF. The DNA of the CDR3 is TGTGCCAGCAGCCCCGGGGCGGTCGAGCAGTACTTC.

J is TRBJ2-3 and V is TRBV7-3, with a weak D call TRBD2 (5 bases). The CDR3 runs 14 residues. The V gene's germline CDR1 is SGHTA and CDR2 FQGTGA. V was pared by 4 bases and J by 0 bases, with 8 bases between. CDR3 sequence reads: CASSWESSTDTQYF. Written as DNA, the CDR3 is TGTGCCAGCAGCTGGGAGTCTAGCACAGATACGCAGTATTTT.

This clone was counted a few times. The chain employs TRBV5-1 and TRBJ2-7; no clear D gene. CDR1 and CDR2 (germline): SGHRS, YFSETQ. V shed 3 bases and J shed 1 base, with 8 bases lying between them. This CDR3 has 13 residues. Written as DNA, the CDR3 is TGCGCCAGCAGCTCGGGCGGTTCCTACGAGCAGTACTTC. Protein sequence: CASSSGGSYEQYF.

The J gene is TRBJ2-1, the V gene TRBV6-5, with TRBD2 matching 11 bases. This CDR3 has 15 amino acids. Trimming cost V 6 bases and J 4 bases; bases outside gene matches: 5. Per germline, CDR1 MNHEY and CDR2 SVGAGI. The DNA of the CDR3 is TGTGCCAGCAGGTCTCGACTAGCGGGGTACAATGAGCAGTTCTTC. Its protein product is CASRSRLAGYNEQFF.

This clone was observed a handful of times. V is TRBV5-1 and J is TRBJ2-5; tentatively, D is TRBD1 (5 bases). The CDR3 length is 14 residues. The germline V gene encodes CDR1 SGHRS and CDR2 YFSETQ. Between the trimmed V and J ends, which lost 2 bases and 1 base, there was a span of 9 bases. Here the CDR3 DNA reads TGCGCCAGCAGCTTCTCTACAGGCCAAGAGACCCAGTACTTC. Residues: CASSFSTGQETQYF.

This clone was counted only a few times. The gene calls are TRBV7-8 and TRBJ1-1; the D gene is possibly TRBD1 (5 bases). This CDR3 comprises 13 residues. Germline V gene lookup returns CDR1 SGHVS and CDR2 FQNEAQ. V lost 4 bases and J 3 bases, leaving 9 bases between the germline ends. CDR3 DNA sequence: TGTGCCAGCAGCTCTCAGGGTTACACTGAAGCTTTCTTT. Protein: CASSSQGYTEAFF.

In its sample, this clone was seen a few times. The rearrangement links TRBV5-1 to TRBJ2-5; the D call may be TRBD1 or TRBD2 (5 bases each). V dropped 2 bases and J dropped 2 bases, with 16 bases sitting between them. The CDR3 totals 16 residues. Germline-derived CDR1 and CDR2 are SGHRS and YFSETQ. The CDR3 protein is CASSFSVGTDQETQYF. The CDR3 nucleotides read TGCGCCAGCAGCTTTTCGGTGGGGACCGATCAAGAGACCCAGTACTTC.

In its sample, this clone was seen a few times. The chain is built from TRBV6-5 and TRBJ1-6; unclear D gene. CDR3 length: 16 amino acids. Germline CDR1 MNHEY, CDR2 SVGAGI. The ends were cut back, 4 bases at V and 8 bases at J, with 18 bases in the middle. Here the CDR3 reads CASSSRPRGSDSPLHF. CDR3 DNA sequence: TGTGCCAGCAGTTCCCGACCCCGAGGAAGCGATTCACCCCTCCACTTT.

The chain couples TRBV7-9 to TRBJ2-7; TRBD1 matches 8 bases. CDR1 is SEHNR and CDR2 is FQNEAQ in the germline V gene (reference sequence). J lost 6 bases, V lost 5 bases, and 15 bases had no gene match. There are 16 residues in the CDR3. Here the CDR3 reads CASSQWTGTMSSEQYF. The CDR3 nucleotides read TGTGCCAGCAGCCAATGGACAGGGACAATGTCGTCCGAGCAGTACTTC.

V and J are TRBV16 and TRBJ1-4, with 9 bases identical to TRBD1. The CDR3 loop spans 15 amino acids. Germline assignment: CDR1 KGHSY and CDR2 FQNENV. The V and J ends lost 6 bases and 6 bases, in that order; junction bases with no gene match: 8. In nucleotides, the CDR3 is TGTGCCAGCAGTCCCTACAGGGGGCGAGATGAAAAACTGTTTTTT. Translated, it gives CASSPYRGRDEKLFF.

The table lists this clone with a few counts. The same CDR3 can be traced to other DNA sequences in this sample. The chain is built from TRBV10-3 and TRBJ1-1, with D possibly TRBD1 on 5 matching bases. In germline, CDR1 is ENHRY, CDR2 SYGVKD. CDR3 length: 14 amino acids. Trimming left V 3 bases short and J 0 bases short, with 8 bases between. Here the CDR3 DNA reads TGTGCCATCAGTGAAGCAGGGCTGAACACTGAAGCTTTCTTT. It translates to CAISEAGLNTEAFF.

Concerning this clone itself: Different DNA sequences within this sample yield the same CDR3. The chain recombines TRBV20-1 with TRBJ1-1; unclear D gene. CDR3 length: 11 amino acids. Germline V gene sequence: CDR1 DFQATT, CDR2 SNEGSKA (reference sequence). V lost 1 base and J 3 bases, leaving 3 bases between the germline ends. The CDR3 sequence: CSARGYTEAFF. The CDR3 DNA is TGCAGTGCTAGAGGATACACTGAAGCTTTCTTT.

This clone was counted only a few times. This chain joins TRBV30 and TRBJ2-2, with 10 bases identical to TRBD2. This CDR3 region has 14 residues. V lost 3 bases and J lost 4; bases outside the gene matches: 2. The germline gives CDR1 GTSNPN, CDR2 SVGIG (reference sequence). CDR3 sequence (DNA): TGTGCCTGGAGAGCGGGGGGGCCCACCGGGGAGCTGTTTTTT. This gives the protein CAWRAGGPTGELFF.

The chain couples TRBV6-5 to TRBJ1-1; D gene uncertain. The CDR3 runs 15 residues. V lost 1 base and J 1 base, leaving 10 bases between the germline ends. Germline V gene sequence: CDR1 MNHEY, CDR2 SVGAGI. The CDR3 nucleotides are TGTGCCAGCAGTTACTTTGGGGAAGGGAACACTGAAGCTTTCTTT. Its translation is CASSYFGEGNTEAFF.

This clone was counted only a few times. This rearrangement joins TRBV5-6 to TRBJ2-1; D possibly corresponds to TRBD2 (5 bases). V dropped 1 base and J dropped 12 bases, with 11 bases sitting between them. This CDR3 comprises 12 residues. Per the germline V gene, CDR1 is SGHDT and CDR2 is YYEEEE. The CDR3 region has the DNA TGTGCCAGCAGCTTGAATGTTGAGGGGCAGTTCTTC. This codes for CASSLNVEGQFF.

The J gene is TRBJ1-4, the V gene TRBV2; D uncertain. The CDR3 sequence is 14 residues long. V was clipped by 5 bases and J by 5 bases, with 12 bases between them. Germline V gives CDR1 SNHLY, CDR2 FYNNEI. The chain's CDR3 is CASSQGSGNEKLFF. CDR3 in DNA: TGTGCCAGCAGTCAAGGGAGCGGGAATGAAAAACTGTTTTTT.